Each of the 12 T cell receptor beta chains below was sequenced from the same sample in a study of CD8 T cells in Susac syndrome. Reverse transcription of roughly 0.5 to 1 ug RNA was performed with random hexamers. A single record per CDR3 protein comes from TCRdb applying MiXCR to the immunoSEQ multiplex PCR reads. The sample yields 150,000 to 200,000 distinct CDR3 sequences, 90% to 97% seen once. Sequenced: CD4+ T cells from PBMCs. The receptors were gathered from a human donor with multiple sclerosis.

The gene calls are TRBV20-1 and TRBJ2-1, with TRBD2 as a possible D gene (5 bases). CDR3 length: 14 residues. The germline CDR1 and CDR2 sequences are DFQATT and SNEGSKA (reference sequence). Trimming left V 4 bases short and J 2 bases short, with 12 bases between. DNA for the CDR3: TGCAGTGCTAAACGCGGGCTAGCCTACAATGAGCAGTTCTTC. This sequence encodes CSAKRGLAYNEQFF.

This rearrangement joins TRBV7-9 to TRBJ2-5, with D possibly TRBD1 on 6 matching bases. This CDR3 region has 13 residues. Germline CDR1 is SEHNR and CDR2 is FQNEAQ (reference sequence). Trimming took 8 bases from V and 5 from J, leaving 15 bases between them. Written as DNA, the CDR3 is TGTGCCAGCGAGGCTTCAGGGGTGGAGACCCAGTACTTC. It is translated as CASEASGVETQYF.

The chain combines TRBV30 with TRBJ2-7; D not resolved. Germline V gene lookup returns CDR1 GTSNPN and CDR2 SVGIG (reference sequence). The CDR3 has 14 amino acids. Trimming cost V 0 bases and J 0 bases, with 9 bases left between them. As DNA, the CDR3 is TGTGCCTGGAGTGTAACCAGCAACTCCTACGAGCAGTACTTC. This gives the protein CAWSVTSNSYEQYF. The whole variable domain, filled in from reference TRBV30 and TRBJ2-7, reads SQTIHQWPATLVQPVGSPLSLECTVEGTSNPNLYWYRQAAGRGLQLLFYSVGIGQISSEVPQNLSASRPQDRQFILSSKKLLLSDSGFYLCAWSVTSNSYEQYFGPGTRLTVT.

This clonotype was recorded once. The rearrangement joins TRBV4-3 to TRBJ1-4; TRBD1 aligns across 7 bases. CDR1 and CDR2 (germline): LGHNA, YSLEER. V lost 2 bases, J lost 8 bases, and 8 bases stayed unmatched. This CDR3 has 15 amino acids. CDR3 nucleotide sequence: TGCGCCAGCAGCCAATCGGACAGGATCGGAGAAAAACTGTTTTTT. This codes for CASSQSDRIGEKLFF.

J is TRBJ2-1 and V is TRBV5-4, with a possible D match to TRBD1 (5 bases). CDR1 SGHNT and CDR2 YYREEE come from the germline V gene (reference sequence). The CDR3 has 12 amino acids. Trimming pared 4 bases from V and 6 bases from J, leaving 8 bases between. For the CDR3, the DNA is TGTGCCAGCAGCCTAGGGGTCAATGAGCAGTTCTTC. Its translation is CASSLGVNEQFF.

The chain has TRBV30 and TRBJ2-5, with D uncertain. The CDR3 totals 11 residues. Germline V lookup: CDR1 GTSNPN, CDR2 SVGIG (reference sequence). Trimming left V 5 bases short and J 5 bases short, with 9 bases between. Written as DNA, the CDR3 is TGTGCCTGGGGGCCCGCGGAGACCCAGTACTTC. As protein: CAWGPAETQYF.

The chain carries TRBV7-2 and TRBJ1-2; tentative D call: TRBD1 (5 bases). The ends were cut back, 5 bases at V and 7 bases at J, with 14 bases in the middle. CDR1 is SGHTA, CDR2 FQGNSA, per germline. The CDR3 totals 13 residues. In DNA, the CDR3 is TGTGCCAGCAGCCCCCAGGGTGTCGGTGGCTACACCTTC. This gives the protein CASSPQGVGGYTF. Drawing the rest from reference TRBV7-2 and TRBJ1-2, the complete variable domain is GAGVSQSPSNKVTEKGKDVELRCDPISGHTALYWYRQSLGQGLEFLIYFQGNSAPDKSGLPSDRFSAERTGGSVSTLTIQRTQQEDSAVYLCASSPQGVGGYTFGSGTRLTVV.

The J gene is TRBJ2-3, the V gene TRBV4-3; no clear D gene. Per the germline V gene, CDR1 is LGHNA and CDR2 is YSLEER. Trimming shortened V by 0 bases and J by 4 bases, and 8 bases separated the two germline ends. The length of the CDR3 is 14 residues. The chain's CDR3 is CASSQELWADTQYF. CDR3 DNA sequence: TGCGCCAGCAGCCAAGAATTATGGGCAGATACGCAGTATTTT.

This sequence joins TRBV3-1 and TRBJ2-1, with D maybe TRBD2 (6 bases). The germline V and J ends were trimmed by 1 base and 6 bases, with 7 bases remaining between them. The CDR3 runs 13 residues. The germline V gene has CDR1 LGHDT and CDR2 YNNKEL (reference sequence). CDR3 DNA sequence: TGTGCCAGCAGCCAAGCGGGGGTCAATGAGCAGTTCTTC. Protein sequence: CASSQAGVNEQFF.

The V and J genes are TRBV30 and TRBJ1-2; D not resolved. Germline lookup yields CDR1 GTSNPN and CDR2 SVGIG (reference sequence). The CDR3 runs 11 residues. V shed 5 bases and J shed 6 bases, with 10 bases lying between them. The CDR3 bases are TGTGCCTGGGGGCCCTCGGATGGCTACACCTTC. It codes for CAWGPSDGYTF. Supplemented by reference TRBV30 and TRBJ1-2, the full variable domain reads SQTIHQWPATLVQPVGSPLSLECTVEGTSNPNLYWYRQAAGRGLQLLFYSVGIGQISSEVPQNLSASRPQDRQFILSSKKLLLSDSGFYLCAWGPSDGYTFGSGTRLTVV.

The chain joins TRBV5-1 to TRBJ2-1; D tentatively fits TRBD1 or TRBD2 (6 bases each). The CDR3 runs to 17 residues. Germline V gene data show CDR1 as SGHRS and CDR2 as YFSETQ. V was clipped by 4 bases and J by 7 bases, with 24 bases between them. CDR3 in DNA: TGCGCCAGCAGCCCTGGACCGGGGGCCTCTCGTAAAAATGAGCAGTTCTTC. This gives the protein CASSPGPGASRKNEQFF.

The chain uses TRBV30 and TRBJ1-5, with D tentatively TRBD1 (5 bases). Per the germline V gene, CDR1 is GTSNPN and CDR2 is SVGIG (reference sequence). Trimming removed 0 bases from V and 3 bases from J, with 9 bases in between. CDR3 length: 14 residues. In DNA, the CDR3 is TGTGCCTGGAGTGTTGGGGGGAACAATCAGCCCCAGCATTTT. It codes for CAWSVGGNNQPQHF.